This TCR beta chain was obtained from a study of blood T cell repertoires in COVID-19. The method was immunoSEQ multiplex PCR; TCRdb's version includes in-frame clones alone and lacks a portion of them. This sample has 250,000 to 300,000 clones, with roughly four fifths found just once. Enrollees, roughly 18 to 90 years old, lived in around 23 US areas. CDR3 size: 13 residues. With 5 bases clipped from V and 6 bases from J, the junction kept 6 bases outside the gene matches. This TCR was recovered from a man between 40 and 49 years old who had been exposed to COVID-19. The chain joins TRBV12-3 or TRBV12-4 to TRBJ1-1, with 7 positions matching TRBD1. The sample was PBMCs or T cells enriched from blood (not recorded which). The CDR3 nucleotides are TGTGCCAGCAGTCAAAGGGGGCAGGCTGAAGCTTTCTTT. Its protein is CASSQRGQAEAFF.